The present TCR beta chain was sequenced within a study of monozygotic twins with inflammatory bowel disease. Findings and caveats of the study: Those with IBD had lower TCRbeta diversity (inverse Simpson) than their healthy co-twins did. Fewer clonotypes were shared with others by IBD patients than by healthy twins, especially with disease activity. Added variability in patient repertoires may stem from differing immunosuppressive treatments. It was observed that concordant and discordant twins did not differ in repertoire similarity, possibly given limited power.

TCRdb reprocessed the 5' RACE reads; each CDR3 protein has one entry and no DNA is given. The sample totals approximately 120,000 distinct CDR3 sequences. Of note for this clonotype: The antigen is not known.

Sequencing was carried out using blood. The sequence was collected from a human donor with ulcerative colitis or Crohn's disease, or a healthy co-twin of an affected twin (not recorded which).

CDR3 residues: CASSSATASNGETQYF. The chain uses TRBV7-9 and TRBJ2-5; without DNA, the TCRdb call of TRBD2 cannot be checked. The germline gives CDR1 SEHNR, CDR2 FQNEAQ (reference sequence). This CDR3 comprises 16 residues.